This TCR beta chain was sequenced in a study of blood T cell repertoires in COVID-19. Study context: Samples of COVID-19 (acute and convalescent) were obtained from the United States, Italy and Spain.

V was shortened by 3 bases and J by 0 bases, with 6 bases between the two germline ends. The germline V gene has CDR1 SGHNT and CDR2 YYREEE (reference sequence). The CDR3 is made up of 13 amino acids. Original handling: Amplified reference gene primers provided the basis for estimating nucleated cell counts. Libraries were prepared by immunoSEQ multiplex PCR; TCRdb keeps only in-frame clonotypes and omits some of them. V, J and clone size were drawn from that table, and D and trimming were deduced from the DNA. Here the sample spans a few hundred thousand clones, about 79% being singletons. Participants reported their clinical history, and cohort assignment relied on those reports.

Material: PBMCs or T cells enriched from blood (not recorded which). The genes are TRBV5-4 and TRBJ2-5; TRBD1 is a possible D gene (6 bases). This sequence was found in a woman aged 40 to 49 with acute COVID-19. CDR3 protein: CASSWDNQETQYF. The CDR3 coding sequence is TGTGCCAGCAGCTGGGACAACCAAGAGACCCAGTACTTC.